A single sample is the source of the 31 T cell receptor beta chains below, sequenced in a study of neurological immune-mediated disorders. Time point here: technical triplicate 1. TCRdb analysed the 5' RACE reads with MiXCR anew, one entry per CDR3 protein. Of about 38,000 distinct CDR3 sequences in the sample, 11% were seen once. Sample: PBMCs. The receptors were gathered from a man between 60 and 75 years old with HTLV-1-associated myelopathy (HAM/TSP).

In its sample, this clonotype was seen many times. DNA of the CDR3: TGCGCCAGCACCCCGGGCGCGGGAACCTACGAGCAGTACTTC. It translates to CASTPGAGTYEQYF. This chain uses TRBV5-1 with TRBJ2-7; D may be TRBD2 (6 bases). The CDR3 runs to 14 residues. V gave up 6 bases and J gave up 2 bases, with 15 bases separating them. From germline, CDR1 is SGHRS and CDR2 YFSETQ. The full variable domain, in which reference TRBV5-1 and TRBJ2-7 provide the parts outside the CDR3, is KAGVTQTPRYLIKTRGQQVTLSCSPISGHRSVSWYQQTPGQGLQFLFEYFSETQRNKGNFPGRFSGRQFSNSRSEMNVSTLELGDSALYLCASTPGAGTYEQYFGPGTRLTVT.

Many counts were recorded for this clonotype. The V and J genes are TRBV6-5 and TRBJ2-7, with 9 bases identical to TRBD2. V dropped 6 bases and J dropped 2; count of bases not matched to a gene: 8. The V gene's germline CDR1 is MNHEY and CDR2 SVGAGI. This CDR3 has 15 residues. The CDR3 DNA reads TGTGCCAGCAGCCACTCTAGCGGGGAAACCTACGAGCAGTACTTC. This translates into CASSHSSGETYEQYF.

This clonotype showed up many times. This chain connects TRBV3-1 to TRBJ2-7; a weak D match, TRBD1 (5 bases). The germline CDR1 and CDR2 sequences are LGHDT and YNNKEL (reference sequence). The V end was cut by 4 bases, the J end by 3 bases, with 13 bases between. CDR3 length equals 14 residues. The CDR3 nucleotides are TGTGCCAGCAGCCTTGGCCCAAGGGGCTACGAGCAGTACTTC. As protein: CASSLGPRGYEQYF.

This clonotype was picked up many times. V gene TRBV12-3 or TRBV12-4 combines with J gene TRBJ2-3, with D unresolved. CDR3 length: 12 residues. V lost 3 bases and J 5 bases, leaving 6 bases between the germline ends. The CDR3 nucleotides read TGTGCCAGCAGTTTGACCAGAGATACGCAGTATTTT. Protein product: CASSLTRDTQYF.

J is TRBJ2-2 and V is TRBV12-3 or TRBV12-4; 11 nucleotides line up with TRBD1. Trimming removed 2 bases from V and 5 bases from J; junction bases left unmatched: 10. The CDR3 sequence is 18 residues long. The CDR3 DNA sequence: TGTGCCAGCAGTTTAAAGAGGAGGACAGGGGGCCGGACCGGGGAGCTGTTTTTT. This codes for CASSLKRRTGGRTGELFF.

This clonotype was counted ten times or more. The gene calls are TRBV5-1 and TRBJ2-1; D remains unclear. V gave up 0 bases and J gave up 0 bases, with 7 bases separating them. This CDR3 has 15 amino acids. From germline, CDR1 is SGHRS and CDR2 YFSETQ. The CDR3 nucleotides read TGCGCCAGCAGCTTGGGAGTCAGCTCCTACAATGAGCAGTTCTTC. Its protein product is CASSLGVSSYNEQFF.

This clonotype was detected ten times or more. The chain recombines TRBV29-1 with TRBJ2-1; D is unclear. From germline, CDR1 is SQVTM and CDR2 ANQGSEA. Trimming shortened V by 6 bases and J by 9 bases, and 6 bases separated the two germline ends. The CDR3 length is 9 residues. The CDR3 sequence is CSVDREQFF. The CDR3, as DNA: TGCAGCGTGGACCGTGAGCAGTTCTTC.

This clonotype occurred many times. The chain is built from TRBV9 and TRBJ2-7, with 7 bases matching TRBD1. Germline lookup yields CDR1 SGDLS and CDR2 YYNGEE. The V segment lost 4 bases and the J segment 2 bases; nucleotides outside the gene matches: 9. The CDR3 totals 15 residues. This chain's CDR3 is CASSPRTGDTYEQYF. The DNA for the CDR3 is TGTGCCAGCAGCCCCCGGACAGGAGACACCTACGAGCAGTACTTC.

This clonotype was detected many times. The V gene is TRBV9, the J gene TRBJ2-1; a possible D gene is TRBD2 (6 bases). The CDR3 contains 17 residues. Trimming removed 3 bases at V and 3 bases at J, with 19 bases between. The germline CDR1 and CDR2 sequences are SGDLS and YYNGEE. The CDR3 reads CASSGGSGGWSYNEQFF. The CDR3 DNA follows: TGTGCCAGCAGCGGGGGTAGCGGCGGATGGAGCTACAATGAGCAGTTCTTC. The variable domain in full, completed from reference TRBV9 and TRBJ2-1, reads DSGVTQTPKHLITATGQRVTLRCSPRSGDLSVYWYQQSLDQGLQFLIQYYNGEERAKGNILERFSAQQFPDLHSELNLSSLELGDSALYFCASSGGSGGWSYNEQFFGPGTRLTVL.

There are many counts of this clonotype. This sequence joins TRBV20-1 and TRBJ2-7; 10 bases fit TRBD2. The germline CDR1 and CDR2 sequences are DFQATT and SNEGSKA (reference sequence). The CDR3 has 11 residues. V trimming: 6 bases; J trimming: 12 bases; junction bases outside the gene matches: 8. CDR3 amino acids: CSAASGSVTYF. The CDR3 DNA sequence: TGCAGTGCCGCTAGCGGGAGTGTTACGTACTTC.

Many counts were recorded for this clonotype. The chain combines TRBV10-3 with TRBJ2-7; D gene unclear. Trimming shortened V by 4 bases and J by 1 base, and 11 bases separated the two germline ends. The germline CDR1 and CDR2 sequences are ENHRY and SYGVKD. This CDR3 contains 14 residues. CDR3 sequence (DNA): TGTGCCATCAGTGGATTAGGAGTTTCCTACGAGCAGTACTTC. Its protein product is CAISGLGVSYEQYF.

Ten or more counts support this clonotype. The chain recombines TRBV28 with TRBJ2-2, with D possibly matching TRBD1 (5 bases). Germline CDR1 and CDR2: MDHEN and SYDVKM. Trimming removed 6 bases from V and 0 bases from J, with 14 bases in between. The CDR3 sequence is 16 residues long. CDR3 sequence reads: CASRKSWTSNTGELFF. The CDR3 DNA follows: TGTGCCAGCAGAAAGAGTTGGACATCGAACACCGGGGAGCTGTTTTTT.

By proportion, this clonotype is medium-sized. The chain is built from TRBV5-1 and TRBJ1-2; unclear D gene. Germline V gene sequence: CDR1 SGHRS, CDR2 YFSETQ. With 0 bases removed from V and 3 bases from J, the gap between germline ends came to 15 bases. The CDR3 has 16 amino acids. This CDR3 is CASSLVGGVNDYGYTF. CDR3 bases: TGCGCCAGCAGCTTGGTCGGCGGGGTGAATGACTATGGCTACACCTTC.

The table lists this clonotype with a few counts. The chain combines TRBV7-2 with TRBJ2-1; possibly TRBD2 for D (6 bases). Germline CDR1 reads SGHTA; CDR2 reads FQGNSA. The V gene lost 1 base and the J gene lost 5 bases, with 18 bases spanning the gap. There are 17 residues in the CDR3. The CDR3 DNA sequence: TGTGCCAGCAGCTTAGGGTCGGCGGGAACAGGAAACAATGAGCAGTTCTTC. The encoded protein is CASSLGSAGTGNNEQFF.

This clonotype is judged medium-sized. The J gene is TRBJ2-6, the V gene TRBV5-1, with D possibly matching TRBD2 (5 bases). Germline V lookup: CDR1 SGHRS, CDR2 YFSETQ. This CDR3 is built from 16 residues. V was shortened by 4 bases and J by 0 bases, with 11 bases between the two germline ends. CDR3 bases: TGCGCCAGCAGCCCCCCGGGAAGCTCTGGGGCCAACGTCCTGACTTTC. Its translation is CASSPPGSSGANVLTF.

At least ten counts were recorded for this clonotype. The CDR3 region is CSARTSGYSSYNEQFF. CDR3 nucleotide sequence: TGCAGCGCAAGGACTAGCGGGTATAGCTCCTACAATGAGCAGTTCTTC. The genes are TRBV29-1 and TRBJ2-1; 11 nucleotides match TRBD2. CDR3 length equals 16 residues. The V gene's germline CDR1 is SQVTM and CDR2 ANQGSEA. J lost 0 bases, V lost 7 bases, and 8 bases had no gene match.

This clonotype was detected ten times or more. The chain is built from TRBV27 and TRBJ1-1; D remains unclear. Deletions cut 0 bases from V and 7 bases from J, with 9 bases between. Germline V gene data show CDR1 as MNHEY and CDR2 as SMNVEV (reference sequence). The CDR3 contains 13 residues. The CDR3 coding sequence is TGTGCCAGCAGTTTATCGGACGTTAATGAAGCTTTCTTT. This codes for CASSLSDVNEAFF.

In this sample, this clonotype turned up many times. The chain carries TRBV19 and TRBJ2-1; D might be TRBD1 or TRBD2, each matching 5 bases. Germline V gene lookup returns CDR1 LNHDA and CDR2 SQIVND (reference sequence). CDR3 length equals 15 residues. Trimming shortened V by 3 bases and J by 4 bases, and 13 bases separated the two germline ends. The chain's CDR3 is CASSIRDWGYNEQFF. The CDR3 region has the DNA TGTGCCAGTAGTATCCGAGACTGGGGGTACAATGAGCAGTTCTTC.

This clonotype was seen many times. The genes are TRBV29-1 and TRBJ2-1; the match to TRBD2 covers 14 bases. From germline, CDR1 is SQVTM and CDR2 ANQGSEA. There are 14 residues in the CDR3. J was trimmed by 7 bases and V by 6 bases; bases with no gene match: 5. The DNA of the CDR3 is TGCAGCGTCGGGGGACTAGCGGGAGAGAATGAGCAGTTCTTC. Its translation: CSVGGLAGENEQFF.

This chain's CDR3 is CASSLGQYQETQYF. DNA of the CDR3: TGTGCCAGCAGCCTAGGCCAGTACCAAGAGACCCAGTACTTC. This chain uses TRBV7-2 with TRBJ2-5, with D unclear. Per the germline V gene, CDR1 is SGHTA and CDR2 is FQGNSA. The CDR3 is 14 amino acids. Trimming took off 5 bases at V and 0 bases at J, with 10 bases between the two ends.

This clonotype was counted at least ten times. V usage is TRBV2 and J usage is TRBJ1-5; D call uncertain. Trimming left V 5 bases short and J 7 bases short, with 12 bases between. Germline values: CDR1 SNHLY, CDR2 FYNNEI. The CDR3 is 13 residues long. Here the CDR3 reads CASSLDPYQPQHF. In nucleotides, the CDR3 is TGTGCCAGCAGTCTTGACCCGTACCAGCCCCAGCATTTT.

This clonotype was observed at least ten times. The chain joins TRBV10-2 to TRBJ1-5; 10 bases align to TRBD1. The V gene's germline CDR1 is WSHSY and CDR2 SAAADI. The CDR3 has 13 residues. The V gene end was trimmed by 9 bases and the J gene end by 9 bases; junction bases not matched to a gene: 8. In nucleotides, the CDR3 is TGCGCCAGTACGGACAGGGGGTTGGGGCCCCAGCATTTT. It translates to CASTDRGLGPQHF.

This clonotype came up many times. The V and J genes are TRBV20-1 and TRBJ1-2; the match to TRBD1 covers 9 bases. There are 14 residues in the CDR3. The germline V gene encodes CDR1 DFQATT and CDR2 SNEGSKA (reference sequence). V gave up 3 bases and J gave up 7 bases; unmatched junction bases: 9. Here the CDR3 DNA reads TGCAGTGCTAGGCCTAAACAGGGGGCGCCTGGCTACACCTTC. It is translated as CSARPKQGAPGYTF.

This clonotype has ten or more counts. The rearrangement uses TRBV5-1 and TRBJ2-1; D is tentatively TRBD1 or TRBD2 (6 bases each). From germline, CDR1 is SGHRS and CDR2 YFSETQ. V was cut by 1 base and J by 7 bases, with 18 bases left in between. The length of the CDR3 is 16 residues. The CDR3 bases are TGCGCCAGCAGCTTGACGACCTTGGGGGGCGGGAATGAGCAGTTCTTC. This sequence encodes CASSLTTLGGGNEQFF.

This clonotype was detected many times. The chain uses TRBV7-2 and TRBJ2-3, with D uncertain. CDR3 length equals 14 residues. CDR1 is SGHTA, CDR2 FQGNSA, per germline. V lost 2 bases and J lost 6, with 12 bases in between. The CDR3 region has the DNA TGTGCCAGCAGCTTAAGCAGGCCCCCGGATACGCAGTATTTT. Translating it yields CASSLSRPPDTQYF.

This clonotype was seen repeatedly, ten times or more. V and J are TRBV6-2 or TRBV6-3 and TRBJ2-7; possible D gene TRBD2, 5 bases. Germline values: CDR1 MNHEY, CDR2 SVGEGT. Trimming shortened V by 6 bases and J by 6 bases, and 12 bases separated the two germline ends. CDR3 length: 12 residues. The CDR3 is CASSPEAAEQYF. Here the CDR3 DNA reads TGTGCCAGCAGCCCGGAAGCGGCCGAGCAGTACTTC.

The CDR3 reads CSAGQGPNEQYF. CDR3 nucleotide sequence: TGCAGTGCTGGACAGGGTCCCAACGAGCAGTACTTC. This chain connects TRBV20-1 to TRBJ2-7; TRBD1 aligns across 8 bases. The CDR3 loop spans 12 amino acids. Trimming at V came to 5 bases and at J to 5 bases, leaving 5 bases not matched to a gene. The germline V gene encodes CDR1 DFQATT and CDR2 SNEGSKA (reference sequence).

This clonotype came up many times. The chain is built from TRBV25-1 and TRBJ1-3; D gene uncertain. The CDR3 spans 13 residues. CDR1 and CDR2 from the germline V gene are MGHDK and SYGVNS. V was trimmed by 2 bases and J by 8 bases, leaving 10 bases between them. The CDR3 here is CASSEGLGHTIYF. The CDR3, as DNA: TGTGCCAGCAGTGAAGGGTTGGGCCACACCATATATTTT.

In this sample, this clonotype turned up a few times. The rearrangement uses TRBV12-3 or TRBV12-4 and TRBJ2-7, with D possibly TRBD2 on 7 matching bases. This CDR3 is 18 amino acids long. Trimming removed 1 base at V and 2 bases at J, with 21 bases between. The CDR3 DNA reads TGTGCCAGCAGTTTAGTGGTCGGGGGGCTAGCCGTAACCTACGAGCAGTACTTC. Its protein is CASSLVVGGLAVTYEQYF.

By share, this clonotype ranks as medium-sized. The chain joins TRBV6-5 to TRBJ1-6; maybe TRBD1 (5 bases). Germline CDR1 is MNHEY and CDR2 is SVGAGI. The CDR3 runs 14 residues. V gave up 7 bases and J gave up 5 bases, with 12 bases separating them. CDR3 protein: CASTAQGNNSPLHF. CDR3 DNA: TGTGCCAGCACCGCCCAGGGCAATAATTCACCCCTCCACTTT.

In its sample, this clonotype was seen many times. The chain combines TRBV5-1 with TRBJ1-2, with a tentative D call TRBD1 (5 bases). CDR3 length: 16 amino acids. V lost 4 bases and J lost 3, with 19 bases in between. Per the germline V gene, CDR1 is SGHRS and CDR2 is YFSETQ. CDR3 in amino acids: CASSKVSGLGDYGYTF. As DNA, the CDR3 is TGCGCCAGCAGCAAAGTTTCAGGGTTGGGGGACTATGGCTACACCTTC.